A single sample is the source of the 28 T cell receptor beta chains below, sequenced in a study of T cells in Graves' hyperthyroidism and ophthalmopathy. RNA transcripts served as the template for amplifying TCR beta CDR3 regions. Using the HTBI primer set, a first-round RT-PCR was run on the TCR CDR3. TCRdb recomputed calls from the multiplex PCR reads with MiXCR, one row per CDR3 protein. The sample contains 300,000 to 450,000 distinct CDR3 sequences, roughly 15% of which appear only once. Sequenced: blood. These receptors all come from a young woman with Graves' hyperthyroidism that later progressed to Graves' ophthalmopathy.

This clonotype was picked up many times. In nucleotides, the CDR3 is TGTGCCAGCAGTTTGGAGGGGGTTGCGCGCACAGATACGCAGTATTTT. This codes for CASSLEGVARTDTQYF. V usage is TRBV12-3 or TRBV12-4 and J usage is TRBJ2-3; TRBD1 or TRBD2 may be the D gene (6 bases each). V lost 3 bases, J lost 1 base, and 14 bases lay in between. The CDR3 has 16 residues.

This clonotype was counted many times. V is TRBV11-2 and J is TRBJ1-1; weak D call: TRBD1 (5 bases). Germline values: CDR1 SGHAT, CDR2 FQNNGV. V was clipped by 4 bases and J by 3 bases, with 9 bases between them. The CDR3 contains 13 residues. As DNA, the CDR3 is TGTGCCAGCAGCTCCCCAGGGTACACTGAAGCTTTCTTT. It is translated as CASSSPGYTEAFF.

As regards this clonotype: A much more abundant neighbour one base away suggests this may be a read error. This rearrangement joins TRBV5-1 to TRBJ2-1; 9 bases align to TRBD2. Per germline, CDR1 SGHRS and CDR2 YFSETQ. The CDR3 runs to 15 residues. Trimming took 0 bases from V and 3 from J; bases not matched to a gene: 1. The CDR3 nucleotides are TGCGCCAGCAGCTTGGAGCGGGGGGACTACAATGAGCAGTTCTTC. Translated, it gives CASSLERGDYNEQFF.

The chain links TRBV20-1 to TRBJ1-6; D call uncertain. Trimming removed 3 bases from V and 0 bases from J, with 12 bases in between. The CDR3 length is 16 residues. Germline CDR1 is DFQATT and CDR2 is SNEGSKA (reference sequence). This chain's CDR3 is CSASSRQSSYNSPLHF. The CDR3 DNA is TGCAGTGCTAGTTCCAGGCAGAGCTCCTATAATTCACCCCTCCACTTT.

This clonotype was counted at least ten times. V usage is TRBV6-2 or TRBV6-3 and J usage is TRBJ2-7; tentative D call: TRBD2 (6 bases). The CDR3 is 14 residues long. Trimming took 2 bases from V and 5 from J, leaving 13 bases between them. Germline lookup yields CDR1 MNHEY and CDR2 SVGEGT. In nucleotides, the CDR3 is TGTGCCAGCAGTTACCTCCGGGGCGGGGACGAGCAGTACTTC. It specifies CASSYLRGGDEQYF.

This clonotype was observed at least ten times. The chain links TRBV7-9 to TRBJ1-2; the D gene is possibly TRBD1 (5 bases). This CDR3 contains 14 residues. V dropped 0 bases and J dropped 4 bases, with 9 bases sitting between them. Germline-derived CDR1 and CDR2 are SEHNR and FQNEAQ (reference sequence). The CDR3 bases are TGTGCCAGCAGCTTAGCGGCGGGACTCTATGGCTACACCTTC. Its protein is CASSLAAGLYGYTF.

As regards this clonotype: Sequence at one end of the junction differs from germline and may be a read error. V gene TRBV20-1 combines with J gene TRBJ1-6; D unclear. Per the germline V gene, CDR1 is DFQATT and CDR2 is SNEGSKA (reference sequence). CDR3 length: 11 amino acids. CDR3 sequence: CSASSSSLLHF. As DNA, the CDR3 is TGCAGTGCTAGTTCGAGTTCACTCCTCCACTTT.

This clonotype has a handful of counts. The chain couples TRBV18 to TRBJ2-2; D is possibly TRBD2 (5 bases). CDR1 is KGHSH, CDR2 LQKENI, per germline. V lost 3 bases and J lost 7, with 6 bases in between. This CDR3 is built from 12 residues. In DNA, the CDR3 is TGTGCCAGCTCACCGGGAGTCGGGGAGCTGTTTTTT. This codes for CASSPGVGELFF.

Ten or more counts support this clonotype. V and J are TRBV27 and TRBJ1-2; a weak D match, TRBD1 (5 bases). The ends were cut back, 2 bases at V and 8 bases at J, with 18 bases in the middle. Germline V gene data show CDR1 as MNHEY and CDR2 as SMNVEV (reference sequence). The CDR3 loop spans 15 amino acids. In DNA form, the CDR3 reads TGTGCCAGCAGTTTAAACAGACCAGGGTGGAACGGCTACACCTTC. Encoded protein: CASSLNRPGWNGYTF.

The chain couples TRBV9 to TRBJ2-2, with D possibly TRBD2 on 5 matching bases. Germline V CDR1 and CDR2: SGDLS, YYNGEE. The CDR3 spans 15 residues. With 5 bases removed from V and 5 bases from J, the gap between germline ends came to 16 bases. This chain's CDR3 is CASRRTFPGTGELFF. CDR3 sequence (DNA): TGTGCCAGCAGAAGGACTTTCCCGGGGACCGGGGAGCTGTTTTTT.

This clonotype was counted a few times. This chain uses TRBV4-1 with TRBJ2-3, with 8 bases fitting TRBD2. V was pared by 4 bases and J by 3 bases, with 6 bases of the junction left unmatched. CDR1 and CDR2 from the germline V gene are MGHRA and YSYEKL. The CDR3 has 15 residues. The CDR3 nucleotides are TGCGCCAGCAGCCCGGGGGCTAGCGGGACAGATACGCAGTATTTT. The encoded protein is CASSPGASGTDTQYF.

A word on this clonotype: This may arise from a read error, as a much more abundant clone is one base away. V usage is TRBV3-1 and J usage is TRBJ2-7; either TRBD1 or TRBD2 may supply D (5 bases each). This CDR3 has 15 residues. Germline assignment: CDR1 LGHDT and CDR2 YNNKEL (reference sequence). The CDR3 spells CARSPGTDPSYEQYF. CDR3 nucleotides: TGTGCCAGAAGCCCGGGGACGGACCCCTCCTACGAGCAGTACTTC.

The rearrangement uses TRBV2 and TRBJ2-3; D is uncertain. Trimming pared 5 bases from V and 3 bases from J, leaving 15 bases between. Per the germline V gene, CDR1 is SNHLY and CDR2 is FYNNEI. There are 15 residues in the CDR3. In nucleotides, the CDR3 is TGTGCCAGCAGTCCTCGACTCGCCGAAACAGATACGCAGTATTTT. Encoded protein: CASSPRLAETDTQYF.

This clonotype was observed a few times. The chain employs TRBV20-1 and TRBJ2-5, with D maybe TRBD2 (6 bases). The CDR3 length is 14 residues. The V gene's germline CDR1 is DFQATT and CDR2 SNEGSKA (reference sequence). V dropped 2 bases and J dropped 1 base, with 11 bases sitting between them. CDR3 DNA: TGCAGTGCTAGAAAGGGAGGCGGCCAAGAGACCCAGTACTTC. Protein sequence: CSARKGGGQETQYF.

This clonotype was detected only a few times. The chain links TRBV20-1 to TRBJ2-7; D may correspond to TRBD1 or TRBD2 (6 bases each). V dropped 6 bases and J dropped 3 bases, with 18 bases sitting between them. CDR1 DFQATT and CDR2 SNEGSKA come from the germline V gene (reference sequence). This CDR3 region has 14 residues. Here the CDR3 DNA reads TGCAGTGCAGATAGAGGGGGAGGAGACTACGAGCAGTACTTC. This sequence encodes CSADRGGGDYEQYF.

There are many counts of this clonotype. The chain employs TRBV27 and TRBJ2-3; 13 nucleotides align to TRBD2. Germline-derived CDR1 and CDR2 are MNHEY and SMNVEV (reference sequence). The CDR3 spans 16 residues. V gave up 5 bases and J gave up 6 bases; unmatched junction bases: 8. The CDR3 is CASSVGTSGALDTQYF. CDR3 nucleotide sequence: TGTGCCAGCAGTGTCGGGACTAGCGGGGCCCTGGATACGCAGTATTTT.

This clonotype occurred many times. The chain employs TRBV2 and TRBJ2-1, with D possibly matching TRBD2 (6 bases). Trimming stripped 8 bases from V and 8 bases from J, with 19 bases between. This CDR3 contains 14 residues. Germline CDR1 is SNHLY and CDR2 is FYNNEI. CDR3 DNA: TGTGCCAGCGGGCGGGGTAGTAGCCTCGATGAGCAGTTCTTC. Encoded protein: CASGRGSSLDEQFF.

The table lists this clonotype with a count of one. This may stem from a read error, because a much larger clone lies one nucleotide away. This chain connects TRBV5-1 to TRBJ1-6, with 7 bases that match TRBD1. The germline CDR1 and CDR2 sequences are SGHRS and YFSETQ. Losses at the gene ends were 2 bases for V and 11 bases for J; bases not matched to a gene: 7. The CDR3 is made up of 14 amino acids. In DNA, the CDR3 is TGCGCCAGCAGCTTTTCGACAGGGAATACACCCCTCCACTTT. Amino acids: CASSFSTGNTPLHF.

This rearrangement joins TRBV2 to TRBJ1-5, with D possibly being TRBD1 (5 bases). CDR1 is SNHLY, CDR2 FYNNEI, per germline. Trimming stripped 8 bases from V and 3 bases from J, with 14 bases between. The CDR3 sequence is 14 residues long. The CDR3 DNA reads as TGTGCCAGCTCAGGGATCCGGGACAATCAGCCCCAGCATTTT. Protein: CASSGIRDNQPQHF.

This clonotype was found many times. This chain uses TRBV2 with TRBJ1-5, with D perhaps TRBD1 (5 bases). Germline CDR1 SNHLY, CDR2 FYNNEI. CDR3 length: 16 residues. V was clipped by 7 bases and J by 3 bases, with 19 bases between them. In nucleotides, the CDR3 is TGTGCCAGCACCGAACGGGTTGGGACTTTCAATCAGCCCCAGCATTTT. It specifies CASTERVGTFNQPQHF.

The chain is built from TRBV7-9 and TRBJ2-1, with D tentatively TRBD1 (6 bases). Germline V gives CDR1 SEHNR, CDR2 FQNEAQ (reference sequence). V was shortened by 5 bases and J by 0 bases, with 11 bases between the two germline ends. This CDR3 spans 15 amino acids. CDR3 in amino acids: CASSPTGGSYNEQFF. In DNA, the CDR3 is TGTGCCAGCAGCCCGACAGGAGGCTCCTACAATGAGCAGTTCTTC.

This clonotype was found many times. J is TRBJ1-2 and V is TRBV3-1; D gene unclear. The CDR3 sequence is 16 residues long. Looked up from germline, CDR1 is LGHDT and CDR2 is YNNKEL (reference sequence). V was pared by 1 base and J by 2 bases, with 14 bases between. The CDR3 nucleotides read TGTGCCAGCAGCCAAGTTCGGTTAGGGCTGAACTATGGCTACACCTTC. It is translated as CASSQVRLGLNYGYTF.

This clonotype was observed a handful of times. The gene calls are TRBV6-1 and TRBJ1-5; the D is unclear. The CDR3 has 14 amino acids. Germline V gene data show CDR1 as MNHNS and CDR2 as SASEGT. V lost 0 bases, J lost 3 bases, and 6 bases lay in between. DNA of the CDR3: TGTGCCAGCAGTGAAGCAAGTATCAATCAGCCCCAGCATTTT. Translated: CASSEASINQPQHF.

This clonotype has a count of ten or more. The V call is TRBV7-9, the J call TRBJ2-7, with D possibly matching TRBD1 (6 bases). Germline V gene sequence: CDR1 SEHNR, CDR2 FQNEAQ (reference sequence). The CDR3 consists of 12 residues. The V and J ends lost 1 base and 9 bases respectively, with 10 bases between them. This CDR3 reads CASSLGAQGQYF. The CDR3 DNA is TGTGCCAGCAGCTTAGGGGCACAGGGGCAGTACTTC.

There are many counts of this clonotype. V and J are TRBV12-3 or TRBV12-4 and TRBJ1-5; D uncertain. The germline V and J ends were trimmed by 6 bases and 0 bases, with 12 bases remaining between them. The CDR3 sequence is 15 residues long. CDR3 in DNA: TGTGCCAGCAGCCAAGGAGTGGGTAGCAATCAGCCCCAGCATTTT. It encodes CASSQGVGSNQPQHF.

The chain combines TRBV5-1 with TRBJ2-1; TRBD2 might be the D (6 bases). The V gene lost 2 bases and the J gene lost 0 bases, with 18 bases spanning the gap. Germline V gene sequence: CDR1 SGHRS, CDR2 YFSETQ. This CDR3 has 18 residues. As DNA, the CDR3 is TGCGCCAGCAGCTTCCCCACGGCCGGGGGTAGCTCCTACAATGAGCAGTTCTTC. It codes for CASSFPTAGGSSYNEQFF. The variable domain in full, with the rest retrieved from reference TRBV5-1 and TRBJ2-1, is KAGVTQTPRYLIKTRGQQVTLSCSPISGHRSVSWYQQTPGQGLQFLFEYFSETQRNKGNFPGRFSGRQFSNSRSEMNVSTLELGDSALYLCASSFPTAGGSSYNEQFFGPGTRLTVL.

The table lists this clonotype with a few counts. V and J are TRBV20-1 and TRBJ1-5, with TRBD1 matching over 9 bases. The trim removed 5 bases at V and 7 bases at J, leaving 15 bases unmatched. CDR1 is DFQATT and CDR2 is SNEGSKA in the germline V gene (reference sequence). This CDR3 spans 16 amino acids. CDR3 bases: TGCAGTGCTGGGGAGGGACAGGGAGGAGATGGGCAGCCCCAGCATTTT. Its translation: CSAGEGQGGDGQPQHF.

Many counts were recorded for this clonotype. The chain links TRBV11-2 to TRBJ2-7; 11 nucleotides align to TRBD1. The CDR3 runs 14 residues. Germline V gene lookup returns CDR1 SGHAT and CDR2 FQNNGV. J was trimmed by 3 bases and V by 4 bases; bases with no gene match: 2. The CDR3 DNA sequence: TGTGCCAGCAGCTGGACAGGGGGCTTCTACGAGCAGTACTTC. Encoded protein: CASSWTGGFYEQYF.